Sequencing of this T cell receptor (beta chain) was carried out in a study of monozygotic twins with inflammatory bowel disease (dated by TCRdb to between 2018 and 2021). Context from the whole study: A total of some 30 monozygotic twin pairs were included in the full study, comprising nine German pairs (four IBD-concordant, five IBD-discordant) and 19 IBD-discordant Danish pairs. The search for disease-associated traits relied mainly on comparing, within discordant pairs, IBD patients with their genetically identical healthy co-twins. Each individual had, on average, about 151 000 unique TCRalpha sequences and 181 000 unique TCRbeta sequences available for analysis.

The CDR3, from cysteine to phenylalanine, totals 14 residues. No DNA is given. Details on this clonotype: It lacks a known antigen.

The study at large found these results: TCRbeta repertoire diversity, by inverse Simpson index, was decreased in IBD patients compared with their healthy co-twins. Compared with healthy twins, IBD patients had fewer clonotypes in common with other individuals, a difference most pronounced in patients showing signs of disease activity. Differing immunosuppressive treatments among patients may have added background noise and inter-individual variability to the repertoires. No single strong signal or clonotype linked to IBD turned up in the results, so the idea that one exists was not supported. Concordant and discordant twins showed no difference in repertoire similarity, possibly because of limited statistical power. Different T cell subtypes could not be distinguished in the analysis.

The library was prepared using 5' RACE. Each TCR library was prepared from about 3.5 ug of total RNA. For each sample, cDNA synthesis was carried out in eight separate reactions using SMARTScribe reverse transcriptase. During cDNA synthesis, template switching introduced unique molecular identifiers that contained a 6-nucleotide sample barcode. TCRalpha and TCRbeta cDNA was amplified in two nested PCRs of roughly 16 and 10 cycles, and bead purification was carried out after each PCR. Before amplification, cDNA was treated with uracil DNA-glycosylase and purified using the QIAquick PCR purification kit. The second PCR was the step at which Illumina TruSeq-compatible adapters and sample-specific barcodes were added. TapeStation and Qubit were used to check library quality and concentration, and around 5.3 ng of each library was pooled. Pooled libraries were sequenced on an Illumina HiSeq2500 single-index Rapid Run with 2 x 100 bp reads and custom sequencing primers. From the authors' description of their analysis: PCR and sequencing errors were corrected by UMI-based consensus assembly using MiGEC version 1.2.6. V(D)J alignment, clonotype assembly and CDR3 extraction were performed with MiXCR version 2.1.1. To normalise gene usage, clonotype sharing and MAIT/NKT TCR abundance, the analysis used the top 1000, 10 000 and 20 000 clonotypes per sample. After downsampling to 27 000 UMIs, diversity was calculated as the inverse Simpson index using the vegan R package. Paired Mann-Whitney U tests on discordant twin pairs were used, with Benjamini-Hochberg multiple-testing correction. The reads underwent TCRdb reprocessing, giving one record for each CDR3 protein sequence and no DNA. TCRdb's processing, not the authors' own work, is the source of the V and J calls. This sample's clone table shows some 450,000 distinct CDR3 sequences. The ten largest account for about 2.3% of the sample.

From each donor, a roughly 2.5 ml peripheral blood sample was drawn into PAXgene tubes and stored at -80 degrees C. Total RNA was isolated from whole blood with the PAXgene blood miRNA kit on an automated QIAcube, without T cell sorting. Peripheral blood from monozygotic twin pairs concordant or discordant for inflammatory bowel disease was subjected to deep TCRalpha and TCRbeta repertoire profiling with unique molecular barcoding. Smoking habits were recorded for all twin pairs, with individuals classified as current, former or never smokers. The TCR comes from a human donor with ulcerative colitis or Crohn's disease, or a healthy co-twin of an affected twin (not recorded which). The specimen was blood. This receptor chain uses TRBV12-3 or TRBV12-4 and TRBJ2-1. The CDR3 region reads CASSLVNRYNEQFF.